This T cell receptor beta chain came from a study of cytomegalovirus exposure and HLA in healthy donors. Study details: In an early release, HLA-typed donors contributed tens of millions of unique TCR sequences.

V gave up 3 bases and J gave up 6 bases; unmatched junction bases: 7. Germline V gene data show CDR1 as LNHNV and CDR2 as YYDKDF (reference sequence). The CDR3 spans 15 residues. 13 Jbeta primers and 60 Vbeta primers were used for the PCR. Using immunoSEQ multiplex PCR, the repertoire was profiled, and TCRdb retains in-frame clones only, with some absent. The sample holds around 120,000 clones, 75% to 85% seen once. Findings and limits, study-wide: A later analysis linked about 17,000 TCR beta sequences to HLA alleles at 0.05 false discovery rate. Earlier results showed most TCR beta V segments being productive about 87% or about 30% of the time.

Worth noting for this clone: The antigen is unknown.

Sequencing was done on a sample of PBMCs. The receptor's source is a female donor in good health and CMV-seropositive. V usage is TRBV15 and J usage is TRBJ2-1, with 8 nucleotides matching TRBD2. The CDR3 loop is CATSSPGLVSNEQFF. In DNA, the CDR3 is TGTGCCACCAGCAGTCCGGGACTAGTATCCAATGAGCAGTTCTTC.